This TCR beta chain was profiled in a study of blood T cell repertoires in COVID-19. Study context: The analysed material was cDNA or gDNA that came from T cells, B-cell-depleted T cells, or PBMCs.

During active infection, Seattle patients enrolled and were then monitored through disease. Original methodology: Amplification of reference gene primers provided the estimated nucleated cell counts. Assay used: immunoSEQ multiplex PCR; TCRdb lists only in-frame clones, some missing. V, J and clone size are those of that table, while D and trimming were read from the DNA. The table has over 250,000 clones, more than 85% seen once; the top ten hold around 2.5%. Sequenced: peripheral blood. The sequence came from a person under 35 with COVID-19, enrolled during active disease.

In DNA, the CDR3 is TGCGCCAGCAGTCCTAATGAGGGAGGAAGGGAAGCTTTCTTT. The encoded protein is CASSPNEGGREAFF. This chain joins TRBV5-1 and TRBJ1-1, with D unresolved. The CDR3 has 14 residues. Trimming took 5 bases from V and 8 from J, leaving 19 bases between them. In germline, CDR1 is SGHRS, CDR2 YFSETQ.